This TCR beta chain appears in the sequencing data of a study of T cell responses to AZD1222 COVID-19 vaccine. Assay used: immunoSEQ multiplex PCR; TCRdb lists only in-frame clones, some missing. The sample yields nearly 90,000 clones, roughly 90% seen once. Regarding this clone: Antigen: not known.

Germline V gene sequence: CDR1 DFQATT, CDR2 SNEGSKA (reference sequence). The CDR3 has 11 residues. After removal of 6 bases from V and 8 bases from J, the junction contained 6 bases not matched to a gene. Findings and caveats of the study: Spike-spanning, vaccine-associated CD4 TCRs were dominant at 160-218 and 743-854.

The receptor was derived from an adult who received the AZD1222 COVID-19 vaccine. The chain combines TRBV20-1 with TRBJ1-2; TRBD1 aligns across 7 bases. The sample consisted of peripheral blood, taken 28 days after the second AZD1222 dose. The CDR3 nucleotides read TGCAGTGCCGACAGGGCCGGGGGCTACACCTTC. It specifies CSADRAGGYTF.